This T cell receptor beta chain derives from a study of glioma-infiltrating T cells. Study-wide findings and caveats: Gliomas, especially low-grade, showed above-expected tissue-blood divergence; non-neoplastic patients showed below.

This clonotype has a count of ten or more. Antigen unknown. This CDR3 region has 15 residues. V lost 0 bases, J lost 3 bases, and 3 bases stayed unmatched. Germline CDR1 KGHDR, CDR2 SFDVKD. Amplification of TCR alpha and beta CDR3 regions from RNA used iRepertoire nested multiplex PCR. TCRdb itself ran the multiplex PCR reads through MiXCR, one entry per CDR3 protein. The sample carries 110,000 or so distinct CDR3 sequences, under 30% recorded once. The material sequenced was glioma tissue, nonneoplastic brain tissue, or PBMCs (not recorded which). This sequence originates from a human donor with low-grade glioma or glioblastoma, undergoing nonglioma brain surgery, or in good health (not recorded which). This rearrangement joins TRBV24-1 to TRBJ2-7; 8 nucleotides match TRBD2. The CDR3 DNA reads as TGTGCCACCAGTGATTTGCCCGGGAGGGGCTACGAGCAGTACTTC. It codes for CATSDLPGRGYEQYF.